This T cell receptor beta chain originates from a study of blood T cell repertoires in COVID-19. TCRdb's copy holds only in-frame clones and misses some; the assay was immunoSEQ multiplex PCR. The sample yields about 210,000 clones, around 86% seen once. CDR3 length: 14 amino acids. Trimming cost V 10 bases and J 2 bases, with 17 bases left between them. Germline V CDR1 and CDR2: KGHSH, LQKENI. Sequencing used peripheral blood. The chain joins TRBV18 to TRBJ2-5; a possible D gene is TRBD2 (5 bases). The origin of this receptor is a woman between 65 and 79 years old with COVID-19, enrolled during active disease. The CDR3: CATKGTRGQETQYF. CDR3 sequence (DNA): TGTGCCACCAAGGGAACCCGGGGTCAAGAGACCCAGTACTTC.